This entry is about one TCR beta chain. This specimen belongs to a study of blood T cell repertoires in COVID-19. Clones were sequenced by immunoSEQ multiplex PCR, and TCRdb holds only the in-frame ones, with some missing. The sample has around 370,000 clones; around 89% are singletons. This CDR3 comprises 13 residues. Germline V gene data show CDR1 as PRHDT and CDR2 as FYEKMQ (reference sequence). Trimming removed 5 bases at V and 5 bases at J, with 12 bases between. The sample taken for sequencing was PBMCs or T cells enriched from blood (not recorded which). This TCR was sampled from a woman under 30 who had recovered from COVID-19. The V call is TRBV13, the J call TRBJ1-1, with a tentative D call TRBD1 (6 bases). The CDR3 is CASSLNRDTEAFF. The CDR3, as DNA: TGTGCCAGCAGCCTTAACAGGGATACTGAAGCTTTCTTT. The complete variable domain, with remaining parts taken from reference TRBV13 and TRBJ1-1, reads AAGVIQSPRHLIKEKRETATLKCYPIPRHDTVYWYQQGPGQDPQFLISFYEKMQSDKGSIPDRFSAQQFSDYHSELNMSSLELGDSALYFCASSLNRDTEAFFGQGTRLTVV.